A selection of T cell receptor beta chains follows, all from one sample in a study of T-cell reconstitution after alpha-beta-depleted transplantation in children. TCRdb re-called the PCR reads through MiXCR, storing one row per CDR3 protein. Of a few hundred thousand distinct CDR3 sequences in the sample, about 17% were seen once. The sequences come from PBMCs from the stem cell graft donor, collected from the stem cell graft. These receptors all stem from a human donor who donated a stem cell graft to a child with acute lymphoblastic leukemia. CDR3s include the opening cysteine and the closing phenylalanine or tryptophan. A D gene is named only where the DNA matches it firmly. Not all rows give a size; the values are once, few, many and, for expanded clones, a class.

>NA|TRBV2|NA|TRBJ1-4
CASRLLRDGEKLFF
TGTGCCAGCAGGCTGCTGAGGGATGGTGAAAAACTGTTTTTT
>TRBD1|TRBV12-3/TRBV12-4|NA|TRBJ1-2
CASSTSGTGINYGYTF
TGTGCCAGCAGTACCTCCGGGACAGGGATAAACTATGGCTACACCTTC
>NA|TRBV4-2|few|TRBJ2-7
CASSQGQRPRLLSYEQYF
TGTGCCAGCAGCCAAGGACAGCGCCCCCGTCTACTGTCCTACGAGCAGTACTTC
>NA|TRBV4-1|few|TRBJ2-5
CASSRRILASETQYF
TGCGCCAGCAGCCGACGTATTCTAGCGTCAGAGACCCAGTACTTC
>TRBD2|TRBV20-1|NA|TRBJ2-5
CSARGSGTSGLGTQYF
TGCAGTGCTAGAGGTTCCGGGACTAGCGGGTTAGGGACCCAGTACTTC
>TRBD2|TRBV7-9|NA|TRBJ2-7
CASSSGLAPAVQYF
TGTGCCAGCAGCTCAGGACTAGCACCAGCGGTGCAGTACTTC
>NA|TRBV20-1|few|TRBJ2-7
CSAAPGQSAHEQYF
TGCAGTGCTGCTCCGGGACAATCGGCCCACGAGCAGTACTTC
>TRBD2|TRBV6-5|few|TRBJ2-1
CASSYQGWTSNNEQFF
TGTGCCAGCAGTTACCAAGGGTGGACTAGCAACAATGAGCAGTTCTTC
>NA|TRBV12-3/TRBV12-4|few|TRBJ2-1
CASSPLTRANEQFF
TGTGCCAGCAGCCCCCTGACTCGGGCCAATGAGCAGTTCTTC
>NA|TRBV3-1|few|TRBJ1-1
CASSQPPRGTEAFF
TGTGCCAGCAGCCAACCCCCCCGGGGGACTGAAGCTTTCTTT
>NA|TRBV28|NA|TRBJ2-3
CASSSVQPAADTQYF
TGTGCCAGCAGCTCCGTACAACCAGCGGCAGATACGCAGTATTTT
>NA|TRBV29-1|few|TRBJ2-2
CSVESAGLNTGELFF
TGCAGCGTTGAATCGGCGGGACTGAACACCGGGGAGCTGTTTTTT
>TRBD1|TRBV20-1|NA|TRBJ1-3
CSASEDRGGNTIYF
TGCAGTGCTAGTGAGGACAGGGGTGGAAACACCATATATTTT
>TRBD2|TRBV29-1|NA|TRBJ2-7
CSVEDPALAGTTYEQYF
TGCAGCGTTGAAGATCCGGCTCTAGCGGGAACTACCTACGAGCAGTACTTC